The 7 T cell receptor beta chains listed next were all sequenced from one sample in a study of glioma-infiltrating T cells. Amplification of TCR alpha and beta CDR3 regions from RNA used iRepertoire nested multiplex PCR. MiXCR was run by TCRdb on the multiplex PCR reads, yielding one entry per CDR3 protein. This sample has over 100,000 distinct CDR3 sequences, with about 25% found just once. The specimen was glioma tissue, nonneoplastic brain tissue, or PBMCs (not recorded which). Receptor source: a human donor with low-grade glioma or glioblastoma, undergoing nonglioma brain surgery, or in good health (not recorded which).

The CDR3 loop is CTTDDDEQFF. CDR3 DNA: TGTACCACCGATGACGATGAGCAGTTCTTC. This rearrangement joins TRBV27 to TRBJ2-1, with D unresolved. Germline V CDR1 and CDR2: MNHEY, SMNVEV (reference sequence). There are 10 residues in the CDR3.

As regards this clonotype: A clone one base away is much larger, so this may be a read error. The chain links TRBV7-2 to TRBJ2-2; 14 nucleotides match TRBD2. The length of the CDR3 is 19 residues. Per germline, CDR1 SGHTA and CDR2 FQGNSA. V lost 1 base, J lost 3 bases, and 7 bases stayed unmatched. For the CDR3, the DNA is TGTGCCAGCAGCTTAGGGGGACTAGCGGGAGAGGTCGACACCGGGGAGCTGTTTTTT. Residues: CASSLGGLAGEVDTGELFF.

This clonotype was recorded at least ten times. The CDR3 DNA is TGTGCCAGCAGAGACCTGGGGTTTATAACCTACGAGCAGTACTTC. This codes for CASRDLGFITYEQYF. This chain uses TRBV2 with TRBJ2-7, with no clear D. CDR1 and CDR2 from the germline V gene are SNHLY and FYNNEI. The CDR3 covers 15 residues. V lost 6 bases and J lost 2, with 17 bases in between.

In its sample, this clonotype was seen many times. The chain joins TRBV4-2 to TRBJ2-1; 14 positions agree with TRBD2. The germline V gene has CDR1 LGHNA and CDR2 YNFKEQ. V gave up 2 bases and J gave up 9 bases; unmatched junction bases: 6. CDR3 size: 16 residues. This chain's CDR3 is CASSQPGTSGSSEQFF. In DNA form, the CDR3 reads TGTGCCAGCAGCCAACCCGGGACTAGCGGGAGTAGTGAGCAGTTCTTC.

Details on this clonotype: This clone may be a read error of a much larger clone one base away. This chain connects TRBV6-9 to TRBJ2-1; 10 bases are a match to TRBD2. V was clipped by 7 bases and J by 2 bases; unmatched bases: 5. Germline CDR1 is MNHGY and CDR2 is SVAAGI. CDR3 length: 15 amino acids. This CDR3 is CASIRLAGAYNEQFF. CDR3 bases: TGTGCCAGCATCCGCCTAGCGGGGGCCTACAATGAGCAGTTCTTC.

In this sample, this clonotype turned up many times. The V and J genes are TRBV12-3 or TRBV12-4 and TRBJ1-5, with D uncertain. V lost 1 base and J lost 6, with 10 bases in between. The CDR3 spans 14 residues. The CDR3 DNA sequence: TGTGCCAGCAGTTTAGACAGCCTAACTCAGCCCCAGCATTTT. Residues: CASSLDSLTQPQHF.

The chain uses TRBV19 and TRBJ2-5, with D perhaps matching TRBD1 (5 bases). V was trimmed by 11 bases and J by 4 bases, leaving 23 bases between them. The germline gives CDR1 LNHDA, CDR2 SQIVND (reference sequence). This CDR3 spans 15 amino acids. As DNA, the CDR3 is TGTGCCTCCAGTGGAGCCCCAGGGCGGCGAGAGACCCAGTACTTC. Amino acid sequence: CASSGAPGRRETQYF.